The entry below gives a single T cell receptor beta chain sequence along with its context. This record belongs to a study of blood T cell dynamics during melanoma immunotherapy. Study summary: Standard first-line treatment here was pembrolizumab or nivolumab plus ipilimumab in metastatic melanoma.

Time point: pre-treatment baseline. Sampling occurred pretreatment (T0) and at week 3 (W3), after cycle one of checkpoint blockade. No patient had earlier systemic cancer treatment, concurrent immunosuppressants, or another active cancer. TCRdb's table, derived via immunoSEQ multiplex PCR, lists solely in-frame clones and lacks some. The sample lists tens of thousands of clones, 87% occurring once. The CDR3 has 10 residues. Germline V gene data show CDR1 as MNHEY and CDR2 as SVGAGI. Trimming took 8 bases from V and 4 from J, leaving 6 bases between them. The V and J genes are TRBV6-5 and TRBJ2-7; maybe TRBD1 (5 bases). Specimen: blood, collected from a patient treated with checkpoint blockade. The origin of this receptor is a human donor with melanoma. The CDR3 nucleotides are TGTGCCAGCGGGGCGTACGAGCAGTACTTC. Protein sequence: CASGAYEQYF.